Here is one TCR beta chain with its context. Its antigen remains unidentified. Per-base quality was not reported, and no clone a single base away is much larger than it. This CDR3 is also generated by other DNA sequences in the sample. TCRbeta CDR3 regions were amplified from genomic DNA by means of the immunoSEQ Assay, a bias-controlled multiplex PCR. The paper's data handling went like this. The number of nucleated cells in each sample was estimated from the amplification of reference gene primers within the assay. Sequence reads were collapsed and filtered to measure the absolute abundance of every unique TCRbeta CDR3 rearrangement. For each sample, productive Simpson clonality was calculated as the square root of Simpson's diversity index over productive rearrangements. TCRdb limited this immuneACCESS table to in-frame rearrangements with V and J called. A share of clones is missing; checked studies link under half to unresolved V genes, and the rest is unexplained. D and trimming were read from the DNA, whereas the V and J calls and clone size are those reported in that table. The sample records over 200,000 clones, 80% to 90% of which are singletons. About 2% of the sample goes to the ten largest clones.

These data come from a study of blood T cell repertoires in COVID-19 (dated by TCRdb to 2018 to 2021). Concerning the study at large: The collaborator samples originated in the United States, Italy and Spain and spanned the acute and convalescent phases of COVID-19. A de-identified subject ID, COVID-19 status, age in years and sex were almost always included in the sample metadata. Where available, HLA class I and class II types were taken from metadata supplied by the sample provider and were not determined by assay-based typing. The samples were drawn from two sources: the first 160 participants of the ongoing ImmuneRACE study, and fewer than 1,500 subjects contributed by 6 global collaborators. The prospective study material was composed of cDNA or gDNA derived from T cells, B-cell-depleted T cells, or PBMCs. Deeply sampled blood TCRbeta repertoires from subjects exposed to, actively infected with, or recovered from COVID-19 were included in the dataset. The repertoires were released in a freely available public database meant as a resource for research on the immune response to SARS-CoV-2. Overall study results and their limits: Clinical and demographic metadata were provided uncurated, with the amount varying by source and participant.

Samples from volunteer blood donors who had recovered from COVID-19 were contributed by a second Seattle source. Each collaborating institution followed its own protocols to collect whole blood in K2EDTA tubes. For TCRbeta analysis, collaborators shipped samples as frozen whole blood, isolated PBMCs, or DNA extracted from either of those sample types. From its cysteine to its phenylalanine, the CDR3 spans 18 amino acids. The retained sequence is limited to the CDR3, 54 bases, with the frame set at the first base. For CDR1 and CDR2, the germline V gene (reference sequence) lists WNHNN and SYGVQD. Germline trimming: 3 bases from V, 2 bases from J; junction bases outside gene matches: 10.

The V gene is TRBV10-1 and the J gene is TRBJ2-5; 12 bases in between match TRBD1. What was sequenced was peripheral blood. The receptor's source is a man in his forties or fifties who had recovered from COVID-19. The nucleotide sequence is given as TGCGCCAGCAGTGACCGCCGGGACAGGGGGCACCTACAAGAGACCCAGTACTTC. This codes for CASSDRRDRGHLQETQYF.